This passage covers 20 T cell receptor beta chains from one sample sequenced in a study of technical replicates of blood from several donors. Sequencing was performed with immunoSEQ multiplex PCR; in TCRdb, only in-frame clones are kept and a portion is missing. Of about 83,000 clones listed, roughly 94% are singletons. Sequencing was done on a sample of T cells isolated from PBMCs. Every receptor here comes from a human donor in good health.

The V gene is TRBV10-3, the J gene TRBJ2-1; a possible D gene is TRBD2 (5 bases). The CDR3 extends over 14 amino acids. V lost 7 bases and J 7 bases, leaving 17 bases between the germline ends. Germline V gives CDR1 ENHRY, CDR2 SYGVKD. CDR3 in DNA: TGTGCCATCAAATCAGCCGGGCGAGGGAATGAGCAGTTCTTC. Its protein is CAIKSAGRGNEQFF.

The chain is built from TRBV7-8 and TRBJ1-2; 10 nucleotides align to TRBD1. CDR1 is SGHVS, CDR2 FQNEAQ, per germline. The CDR3 contains 15 residues. The V gene end was trimmed by 6 bases and the J gene end by 6 bases; junction bases not matched to a gene: 10. This CDR3 reads CASRPGQGVSDGYTF. The CDR3 DNA follows: TGTGCCAGCAGACCTGGACAGGGGGTCAGTGATGGCTACACCTTC.

The chain employs TRBV14 and TRBJ2-7; D possibly corresponds to TRBD2 (5 bases). V was shortened by 1 base and J by 6 bases, with 19 bases between the two germline ends. Germline V lookup: CDR1 SGHDN, CDR2 FVKESK. This CDR3 comprises 16 residues. CDR3 sequence: CASSQVAHSRGGEQYF. Here the CDR3 DNA reads TGTGCCAGCAGCCAAGTAGCGCACAGTCGAGGAGGCGAGCAGTACTTC.

V is TRBV20-1 and J is TRBJ1-1; 7 bases align to TRBD1. In germline, CDR1 is DFQATT, CDR2 SNEGSKA (reference sequence). The CDR3 spans 10 residues. V shed 6 bases, J shed 7 bases, and the junction held 2 bases outside the gene matches. This CDR3 is CSAYRGEAFF. DNA for the CDR3: TGCAGTGCGTACAGGGGTGAAGCTTTCTTT.

The chain has TRBV28 and TRBJ2-2; D may be TRBD1 (7 bases). The CDR3 has 17 amino acids. The germline V gene has CDR1 MDHEN and CDR2 SYDVKM. Between the trimmed V and J ends, which lost 5 bases and 0 bases, there was a span of 16 bases. The CDR3 sequence is CASSDERGTANTGELFF. As DNA, the CDR3 is TGTGCCAGCAGTGATGAACGCGGGACAGCGAACACCGGGGAGCTGTTTTTT.

The genes are TRBV28 and TRBJ1-2, with D hard to call. Germline V gene sequence: CDR1 MDHEN, CDR2 SYDVKM. Trimming shortened V by 5 bases and J by 5 bases, and 18 bases separated the two germline ends. CDR3 length equals 15 residues. Written as DNA, the CDR3 is TGTGCCAGCAGTCCCACGGGGTGGGCAGCTTATGGCTACACCTTC. This sequence encodes CASSPTGWAAYGYTF.

The genes are TRBV27 and TRBJ2-7, with 8 bases lining up with TRBD1. The V segment lost 2 bases and the J segment 2 bases; nucleotides outside the gene matches: 5. Germline loops: CDR1 MNHEY, CDR2 SMNVEV (reference sequence). This CDR3 is built from 15 residues. The CDR3 here is CASSLGTGPTYEQYF. CDR3 nucleotides: TGTGCCAGCAGTTTAGGGACAGGTCCAACCTACGAGCAGTACTTC.

This chain uses TRBV15 with TRBJ1-2; 9 bases agree with TRBD1. With 0 bases clipped from V and 5 bases from J, the junction kept 7 bases outside the gene matches. The germline gives CDR1 LNHNV, CDR2 YYDKDF (reference sequence). This CDR3 is built from 16 residues. The CDR3 reads CATSRDGDGQGYGYTF. The DNA for the CDR3 is TGTGCCACCAGCAGAGATGGGGATGGACAGGGGTATGGCTACACCTTC.

The V call is TRBV4-2, the J call TRBJ2-1; tentatively, D is TRBD2 (6 bases). Trimming pared 3 bases from V and 4 bases from J, leaving 25 bases between. Germline-derived CDR1 and CDR2 are LGHNA and YNFKEQ. This CDR3 has 19 residues. CDR3: CASSQGDLGLRGHYNEQFF. The CDR3, as DNA: TGTGCCAGCAGCCAGGGAGATCTGGGACTTCGCGGCCATTACAATGAGCAGTTCTTC.

Here the CDR3 DNA reads TGCGCCAGCAGCCATCCGGACAGGCAGCCCCAGCATTTT. Translation gives CASSHPDRQPQHF. This chain links TRBV4-1 with TRBJ1-5; 7 bases align to TRBD1. The J segment lost 7 bases and the V segment lost 3 bases, leaving 3 bases of the junction unmatched. The CDR3 runs 13 residues. CDR1 MGHRA and CDR2 YSYEKL come from the germline V gene.

This chain joins TRBV5-1 and TRBJ2-3, with D perhaps TRBD1 (6 bases). CDR1 is SGHRS, CDR2 YFSETQ, per germline. The CDR3 loop spans 15 amino acids. The V end lost 0 bases, the J end lost 3 bases, and 11 bases lay between the germline ends. The CDR3 reads CASSLDRAGTDTQYF. The DNA of the CDR3 is TGCGCCAGCAGCTTGGACAGGGCGGGTACAGATACGCAGTATTTT. The full variable domain, with the rest looked up from reference TRBV5-1 and TRBJ2-3, is KAGVTQTPRYLIKTRGQQVTLSCSPISGHRSVSWYQQTPGQGLQFLFEYFSETQRNKGNFPGRFSGRQFSNSRSEMNVSTLELGDSALYLCASSLDRAGTDTQYFGPGTRLTVL.

V is TRBV14 and J is TRBJ2-1, with 16 nucleotides matching TRBD2. V trimming: 4 bases; J trimming: 8 bases; junction bases outside the gene matches: 11. The CDR3 extends over 18 amino acids. CDR1 is SGHDN and CDR2 is FVKESK in the germline V gene. The CDR3 DNA sequence: TGTGCCAGCAGCCCTCTAAGGGGACTAGCGGGAGGGCTTGATGAGCAGTTCTTC. It codes for CASSPLRGLAGGLDEQFF. The full variable domain, rest sourced from reference TRBV14 and TRBJ2-1, is EAGVTQFPSHSVIEKGQTVTLRCDPISGHDNLYWYRRVMGKEIKFLLHFVKESKQDESGMPNNRFLAERTGGTYSTLKVQPAELEDSGVYFCASSPLRGLAGGLDEQFFGPGTRLTVL.

The chain uses TRBV6-5 and TRBJ1-3, with D possibly matching TRBD1 (6 bases). The CDR3 is 14 amino acids. Germline values: CDR1 MNHEY, CDR2 SVGAGI. Trimming stripped 5 bases from V and 2 bases from J, with 10 bases between. For the CDR3, the DNA is TGTGCCAGCAGTACACAGGGCACTGGAAACACCATATATTTT. It yields the protein CASSTQGTGNTIYF.

The chain has TRBV12-5 and TRBJ1-1; tentative D call: TRBD1 (5 bases). V lost 5 bases and J 0 bases, leaving 13 bases between the germline ends. Germline V gives CDR1 LGHNT, CDR2 FRNRAP. The CDR3 consists of 15 residues. In DNA form, the CDR3 reads TGTGCTAGTGGTCCCACAATAGGGGTGAACACTGAAGCTTTCTTT. It codes for CASGPTIGVNTEAFF.

V usage is TRBV5-1 and J usage is TRBJ2-7; TRBD2 is a possible D gene (6 bases). Trimming took off 0 bases at V and 6 bases at J, with 16 bases between the two ends. The CDR3 length is 15 residues. Germline CDR1 reads SGHRS; CDR2 reads YFSETQ. The CDR3 DNA follows: TGCGCCAGCAGCTTGGGGTCCCTCCTAGCGCTCGAGCAGTACTTC. This codes for CASSLGSLLALEQYF. The full variable domain, completed using reference TRBV5-1 and TRBJ2-7, is KAGVTQTPRYLIKTRGQQVTLSCSPISGHRSVSWYQQTPGQGLQFLFEYFSETQRNKGNFPGRFSGRQFSNSRSEMNVSTLELGDSALYLCASSLGSLLALEQYFGPGTRLTVT.

This clone was counted once. J is TRBJ2-1 and V is TRBV9, with 8 bases that match TRBD2. V gave up 0 bases and J gave up 1 base; unmatched junction bases: 6. The germline gives CDR1 SGDLS, CDR2 YYNGEE. This CDR3 has 17 residues. As DNA, the CDR3 is TGTGCCAGCAGCGTAGATCAAGCGGGGGCGTCCTACAATGAGCAGTTCTTC. As protein: CASSVDQAGASYNEQFF.

The chain combines TRBV25-1 with TRBJ1-2, with D perhaps TRBD1 (5 bases). CDR3 length: 15 amino acids. V was cut by 1 base and J by 8 bases, with 17 bases left in between. Germline V gives CDR1 MGHDK, CDR2 SYGVNS. CDR3 region: CASSELGGRVGGYTF. The CDR3 nucleotides read TGTGCCAGCAGTGAATTGGGAGGCAGGGTAGGAGGCTACACCTTC.

The V gene is TRBV11-2, the J gene TRBJ2-4, with D possibly being TRBD1 (7 bases). CDR3 size: 15 residues. Germline CDR1 and CDR2: SGHAT and FQNNGV. The V end was cut by 1 base, the J end by 13 bases, with 20 bases between. The CDR3 here is CASSLVLAVAGQQYF. In DNA form, the CDR3 reads TGTGCCAGCAGCTTAGTTTTAGCGGTGGCGGGACAGCAGTACTTC.

This chain connects TRBV5-6 to TRBJ1-2, with a possible D match to TRBD1 (6 bases). CDR1 and CDR2 (germline): SGHDT, YYEEEE. Between the trimmed V and J ends, which lost 5 bases and 11 bases, there was a span of 16 bases. The length of the CDR3 is 12 residues. The CDR3 region has the DNA TGTGCCAGCAGACGTACCGGGACAAAATACACCTTC. Its translation: CASRRTGTKYTF.

This clone appeared a single time. The genes are TRBV29-1 and TRBJ2-2, with D possibly matching TRBD2 (5 bases). The V end was cut by 4 bases, the J end by 5 bases, with 5 bases between. Germline-derived CDR1 and CDR2 are SQVTM and ANQGSEA. There are 11 residues in the CDR3. As DNA, the CDR3 is TGCAGCGTTGGACTAACCGGGGAGCTGTTTTTT. Its translation is CSVGLTGELFF.